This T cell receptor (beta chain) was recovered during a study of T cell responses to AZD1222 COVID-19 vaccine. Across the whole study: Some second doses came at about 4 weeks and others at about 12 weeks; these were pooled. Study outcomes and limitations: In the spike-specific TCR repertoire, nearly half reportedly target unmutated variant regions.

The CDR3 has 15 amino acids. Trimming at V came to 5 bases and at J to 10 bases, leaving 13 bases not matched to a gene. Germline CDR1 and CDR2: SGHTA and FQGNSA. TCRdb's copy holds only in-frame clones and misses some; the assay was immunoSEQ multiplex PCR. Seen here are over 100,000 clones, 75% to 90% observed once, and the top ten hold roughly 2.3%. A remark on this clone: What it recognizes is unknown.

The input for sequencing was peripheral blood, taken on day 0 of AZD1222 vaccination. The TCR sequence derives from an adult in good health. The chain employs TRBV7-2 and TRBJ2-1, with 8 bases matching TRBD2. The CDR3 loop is CASSPQFLGGGEQFF. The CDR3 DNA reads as TGTGCCAGCAGCCCCCAGTTCCTCGGGGGGGGCGAGCAGTTCTTC. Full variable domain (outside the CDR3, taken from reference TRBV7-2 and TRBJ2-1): GAGVSQSPSNKVTEKGKDVELRCDPISGHTALYWYRQSLGQGLEFLIYFQGNSAPDKSGLPSDRFSAERTGGSVSTLTIQRTQQEDSAVYLCASSPQFLGGGEQFFGPGTRLTVL.